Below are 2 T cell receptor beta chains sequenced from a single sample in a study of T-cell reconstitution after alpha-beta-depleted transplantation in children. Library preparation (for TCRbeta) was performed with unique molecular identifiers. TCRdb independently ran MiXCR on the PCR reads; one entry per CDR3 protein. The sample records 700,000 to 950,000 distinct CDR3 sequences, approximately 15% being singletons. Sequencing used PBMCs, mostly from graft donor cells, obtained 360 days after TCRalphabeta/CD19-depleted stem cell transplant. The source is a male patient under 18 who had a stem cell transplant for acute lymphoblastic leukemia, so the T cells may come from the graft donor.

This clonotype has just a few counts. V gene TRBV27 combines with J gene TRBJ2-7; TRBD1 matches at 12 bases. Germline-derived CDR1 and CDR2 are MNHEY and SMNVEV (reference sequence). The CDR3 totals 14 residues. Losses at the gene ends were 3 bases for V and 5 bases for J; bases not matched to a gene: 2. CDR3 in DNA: TGTGCCAGCAGTTTTCGGGACAGGGGGCACGAGCAGTACTTC. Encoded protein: CASSFRDRGHEQYF.

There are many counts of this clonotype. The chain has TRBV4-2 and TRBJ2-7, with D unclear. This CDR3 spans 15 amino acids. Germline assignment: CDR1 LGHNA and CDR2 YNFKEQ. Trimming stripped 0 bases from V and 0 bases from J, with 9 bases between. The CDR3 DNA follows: TGTGCCAGCAGCCAAGATAGGACGTCCTCCTACGAGCAGTACTTC. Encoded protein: CASSQDRTSSYEQYF.